Sequencing of this TCR beta chain was carried out in a study of a mutant IDH1 vaccine in newly diagnosed glioma. Turning to the study itself: The study gave patients eight vaccinations in weeks 1, 3, 5, 7, 11, 15, 19, 23. Before enrollment, the patients had been treated with radiotherapy alone, temozolomide alone, or both together. Most of them had received both. The study, taken as a whole, reports: The occurrence of vaccine-induced immune responses was seen in around 94% of patients. Pseudoprogression seemed unrelated to changes in top peripheral T cell clonotypes.

Documented time point: week 11, during vaccination. In every dose of vaccine, 300 ug of mutant IDH1 20-mer peptide was given alongside topical imiquimod. Here immunoSEQ multiplex PCR was the method, and the copy in TCRdb shows in-frame clones only, minus some. The repertoire includes fewer than 45,000 clones, 84% of them detected once, and 2% to 2.5% sits in the top ten. As to this clone: Its antigen is as yet unknown.

With 4 bases removed from V and 15 bases from J, the gap between germline ends came to 16 bases. Per germline, CDR1 MGHRA and CDR2 YSYEKL. The CDR3 covers 12 residues. The sequencing used PBMCs, collected from a glioma patient whose treatment included an IDH1 peptide vaccine. The source is a man in his forties with glioma. The chain uses TRBV4-1 and TRBJ1-3; D ambiguous. In DNA form, the CDR3 reads TGCGCCAGCAGCCGACCGGGCCCATCGAAATATTTT. Encoded protein: CASSRPGPSKYF.